The source of this T cell receptor (beta chain) is a study of beta chain features in type 1 diabetes (dated by TCRdb to 2016 to 2019). Study-level background: Patients and healthy donors did not differ in mean age, gender distribution, total cell number or subset yield. A total of about 110 million sorted cells were examined across all samples, and the number of cells per subset was strongly correlated with RNA yield. In the study, recently diagnosed type 1 diabetes patients and matched healthy donors were compared on the TCRB repertoires of their sorted circulating CD4+ T cell subsets. Regulatory and stem cell-like memory subsets were obtained from only 8 patients and about eight healthy donors, while naive and central memory subsets were obtained from all 28 donors.

Each donor gave one peripheral blood draw, about 110 mL on average, collected into heparinised tubes. A BD FACSAria II was used to sort naive, central memory, regulatory and stem cell-like memory CD4+ T cells with a panel that included CD45RO, CCR7, CD25, CD127, CD95 and CD27. All sorted populations exceeded 98% purity. PBMCs were separated immediately by Lymphoprep density gradient centrifugation and were stained directly, without being cultured. So that batch effects would be minimized, each experiment stained and sorted samples in pairs, pairing one healthy donor with one patient. A distance of 19 bases separates the germline ends of V and J, which lose 5 bases and 5 bases respectively. Per the germline V gene, MNHEY is the CDR1 and SVGAGI is the CDR2. From the cysteine up to the phenylalanine, the CDR3 has a length of 15 residues. The DNA shown is the 45-base CDR3, in frame from base 1. Points the paper makes about the study in general: HLA sub-analyses involved small numbers of individuals, so any influence of HLA type on TCRB rearrangement remained unresolved. Type 1 diabetes patients showed a moderate but significant shortening of TCRB CDR3 length in all four CD4+ subsets. Naive, central memory and regulatory TCRB repertoires appeared to be more alike among patients than among healthy donors. Because cDNA was sequenced instead of genomic DNA, activated cells with high expression could be over-represented, although the groups did not differ in activation or CD3 levels. PCR may preferentially amplify shorter templates, but because patient and control samples were amplified and corrected together, any resulting skew would affect both groups equally. At VDJ recombination sites, type 1 diabetes patients had fewer insertions and more deleted nucleotides, which implies abnormalities in thymic rearrangement.

The High Capacity cDNA Reverse Transcription Kit was used to reverse transcribe all of the isolated RNA, meaning that expressed TCRB transcripts were what got sequenced. For stem cell-like memory T cell samples, survey-depth immunoSEQ sequencing was used, averaging about 1 million total reads per sample. Sorted cells were lysed in RLT buffer, and RNA was extracted using DNase-treated RNeasy Micro or Mini kits according to cell number. Each cell subset was processed on its own to prevent cross-contamination, while patient and healthy donor samples were processed together. TCRB sequences were amplified from cDNA with the immunoSEQ multiplex PCR, producing 87-bp fragments spanning the CDR3 region. The amplicons were sequenced using the Illumina HiSeq platform. For the original study's pipeline: PCR bias was corrected computationally using synthetic template baselines, and reads within Hamming distance 2 were collapsed, with unmergeable singletons discarded. By aligning reads against IMGT, V, D and J genes, CDR3 length, and insertions or deletions at six rearrangement sites were assigned. Within each subset, clonotype counts were normalized to the number of sorted cells before true diversity and Gini coefficients were calculated with the tcR R package. The overlap coefficient, calculated on TCRB nucleotide sequences, was used to measure repertoire sharing. TCRdb took this table from immuneACCESS and kept in-frame rearrangements with V and J called. Such tables lack part of the clones; where checked against another copy, unresolved V genes explain under half of the gap, and the rest is unexplained. V and J calls plus clone size are reproduced from that table; the DNA served to infer D and trimming. In this sample the table shows fewer than 70,000 clones, around 60% of which occur a single time. Around 0.29% of the sample belongs to the ten largest clones.

On this clone: Which antigen it targets is not known. Per-base quality was not reported, and no clone a single base away is much larger than it.

This sequence originates from a woman between 25 and 40 years old with type 1 diabetes. The V and J segments used are TRBV6-5 and TRBJ2-7; 6 matching bases give a weak D call of TRBD1. The sample consisted of stem cell memory CD4+ T cells from blood. The intended sense of this specimen's cell subset or site label: stem cell-like memory CD4+ T cells. CDR3 region: CASSPLTGYRDEQYF. The DNA sequence is given as TGTGCCAGCAGTCCCCTTACGGGGTACAGGGACGAGCAGTACTTC.